The 19 T cell receptor beta chains in this list originate from one sample, sequenced in a study of blood T cell repertoires in COVID-19 (dated by TCRdb to about 2020). The library was obtained by the immunoSEQ multiplex PCR assay. This is the immuneACCESS table as TCRdb keeps it, with only in-frame sequences that have V and J called. A part of the clones is gone; compared with another copy, unresolved V genes explain less than half, and the rest is unexplained. The sample yields roughly 220,000 clones; 80% to 90% were counted once. The ten top clones hold 5.5% to 7% of the sample. The sample comprised peripheral blood. These receptors all come from a man at least 80 years old with acute or convalescent COVID-19.

This chain connects TRBV2 to TRBJ2-7, with a possible D match to TRBD2 (5 bases). Germline V gene sequence: CDR1 SNHLY, CDR2 FYNNEI. With 6 bases removed from V and 4 bases from J, the gap between germline ends came to 10 bases. The CDR3 contains 12 residues. As DNA, the CDR3 is TGTGCCAGCAGCGAGGGTGGATACGAGCAGTACGTC. This encodes CASSEGGYEQYV.

V is TRBV10-2 and J is TRBJ2-1; 9 positions match TRBD2. CDR1 is WSHSY and CDR2 is SAAADI in the germline V gene. Trimming took 4 bases from V and 6 from J; bases not matched to a gene: 4. This CDR3 has 14 amino acids. This CDR3 is CASSANSGSNEQFF. CDR3 bases: TGCGCCAGCAGTGCTAATAGCGGGAGCAATGAGCAGTTCTTC.

CDR3 sequence: CASSPQGINQPQHF. The CDR3 DNA reads as TGCGCCAGCAGCCCCCAGGGGATCAATCAGCCCCAGCATTTT. This chain joins TRBV4-1 and TRBJ1-5, with TRBD1 as a possible D gene (6 bases). This CDR3 comprises 14 residues. Germline V gene data show CDR1 as MGHRA and CDR2 as YSYEKL. The V gene lost 4 bases and the J gene lost 3 bases, with 10 bases spanning the gap.

The rearrangement links TRBV4-3 to TRBJ1-4; 8 nucleotides align to TRBD1. The CDR3 runs to 15 residues. Germline lookup yields CDR1 LGHNA and CDR2 YSLEER. V trimming: 3 bases; J trimming: 6 bases; junction bases outside the gene matches: 6. The CDR3, as DNA: TGCGCCAGCAGCCAGACGTCGACAGGGGATGAAAAACTGTTTTTT. It translates to CASSQTSTGDEKLFF.

This clone was detected only once. The chain combines TRBV18 with TRBJ2-1, with D possibly being TRBD1 (7 bases). CDR3 length: 17 residues. Between the trimmed V and J ends, which lost 3 bases and 0 bases, there was a span of 15 bases. In germline, CDR1 is KGHSH, CDR2 LQKENI. The CDR3 loop reads CASSPEGAGVSYNEQFF. CDR3 nucleotides: TGTGCCAGCTCACCGGAGGGGGCTGGGGTCTCCTACAATGAGCAGTTCTTC.

The chain joins TRBV28 to TRBJ1-6; 11 nucleotides match TRBD1. J lost 9 bases, V lost 5 bases, and 9 bases had no gene match. The length of the CDR3 is 16 residues. Germline CDR1 is MDHEN and CDR2 is SYDVKM. The CDR3 DNA reads as TGTGCCAGCAGTGCCCGGGACAGGGGGGGAGTTTCACCCCTCCACTTT. This translates into CASSARDRGGVSPLHF.

The chain recombines TRBV19 with TRBJ2-5, with TRBD2 matching 7 bases. The CDR3 spans 15 residues. The V gene end was trimmed by 7 bases and the J gene end by 1 base; junction bases not matched to a gene: 9. Germline V gene sequence: CDR1 LNHDA, CDR2 SQIVND (reference sequence). For the CDR3, the DNA is TGTGCCAGTAAAAGGGCGGGAGAGATCCAAGAGACCCAGTACTTC. Protein: CASKRAGEIQETQYF.

This clone was found once. This chain uses TRBV7-8 with TRBJ1-5; TRBD1 is a possible D gene (5 bases). Germline V gene lookup returns CDR1 SGHVS and CDR2 FQNEAQ. Between the trimmed V and J ends, which lost 1 base and 2 bases, there was a span of 18 bases. This CDR3 region has 18 residues. The CDR3 is CASSLVGASPYGNQPQHF. The CDR3 DNA reads as TGTGCCAGCAGCTTAGTAGGGGCCAGTCCTTATGGCAATCAGCCCCAGCATTTT.

This clone was recorded a few times. The chain recombines TRBV2 with TRBJ1-6; D remains unclear. This CDR3 spans 13 amino acids. V gave up 6 bases and J gave up 7 bases, with 10 bases separating them. CDR1 and CDR2 from the germline V gene are SNHLY and FYNNEI. CDR3 region: CASRDQANSPLHF. The CDR3 DNA reads TGTGCCAGCAGGGATCAGGCGAATTCACCCCTCCACTTT.

This chain links TRBV27 with TRBJ1-1; a weak D match, TRBD1 (6 bases). V was shortened by 7 bases and J by 7 bases, with 22 bases between the two germline ends. Germline CDR1 reads MNHEY; CDR2 reads SMNVEV (reference sequence). This CDR3 spans 15 amino acids. CDR3 in DNA: TGTGCCAGCACCAAGATCGCCGACAGGTGGAGTGAAGCTTTCTTT. It is translated as CASTKIADRWSEAFF.

The gene calls are TRBV4-1 and TRBJ2-5, with 8 nucleotides matching TRBD1. The CDR3 sequence is 15 residues long. Trimming removed 5 bases from V and 2 bases from J; junction bases left unmatched: 7. Germline values: CDR1 MGHRA, CDR2 YSYEKL. This CDR3 is CASSATGGLQETQYF. The CDR3 coding sequence is TGCGCCAGCAGCGCCACAGGGGGGCTACAAGAGACCCAGTACTTC.

The chain employs TRBV30 and TRBJ2-3; 12 nucleotides line up with TRBD2. This CDR3 is 15 amino acids long. Germline V gene sequence: CDR1 GTSNPN, CDR2 SVGIG (reference sequence). V was clipped by 0 bases and J by 5 bases; unmatched bases: 3. The CDR3 region is CAWSVQLAGGDTQYF. CDR3 bases: TGTGCCTGGAGTGTACAACTAGCGGGAGGAGATACGCAGTATTTT.

The V and J genes are TRBV5-1 and TRBJ1-3; 8 bases are shared with TRBD1. J gave up 0 bases and V 4 bases, and 6 bases lay outside the gene matches. The CDR3 length is 16 residues. Germline V gives CDR1 SGHRS, CDR2 YFSETQ. The CDR3 reads CASSRGQVLSGNTIYF. CDR3 sequence (DNA): TGCGCCAGCAGCCGGGGACAGGTTCTCTCTGGAAACACCATATATTTT.

This rearrangement joins TRBV3-1 (or the pseudogene TRBV3-2) to TRBJ2-1; D gene uncertain. This CDR3 contains 14 residues. V dropped 5 bases and J dropped 8 bases, with 16 bases sitting between them. The germline V gene has CDR1 LGHDT and CDR2 YNNKEL (reference sequence). The CDR3 nucleotides read TGTGCCAGCAGCGTTATGCGGAGATTCGATGAGCAGTTCTTC. Protein: CASSVMRRFDEQFF.

This chain connects TRBV10-3 to TRBJ2-1; 13 positions match TRBD2. The CDR3 has 16 amino acids. CDR1 and CDR2 from the germline V gene are ENHRY and SYGVKD. The V and J ends lost 4 bases and 7 bases, in that order; junction bases with no gene match: 7. CDR3 loop: CAISGGTSGMRNEQFF. CDR3 nucleotides: TGTGCCATCAGTGGGGGGACTAGCGGGATGAGGAATGAGCAGTTCTTC.

The chain combines TRBV5-4 with TRBJ2-3; D might be TRBD2 (5 bases). V dropped 5 bases and J dropped 0 bases, with 10 bases sitting between them. The CDR3 runs to 14 residues. From germline, CDR1 is SGHNT and CDR2 YYREEE (reference sequence). The CDR3 sequence is CASSAGPSTDTQYF. Here the CDR3 DNA reads TGTGCCAGCAGTGCGGGCCCTAGCACAGATACGCAGTATTTT.

The CDR3 reads CASSLDGRRNTQYF. In nucleotides, the CDR3 is TGTGCCAGCAGCTTAGATGGGAGAAGAAATACGCAGTATTTT. The chain has TRBV7-3 and TRBJ2-3, with TRBD2 as a possible D gene (5 bases). Between the trimmed V and J ends, which lost 2 bases and 7 bases, there was a span of 13 bases. The CDR3 consists of 14 residues. Germline CDR1 SGHTA, CDR2 FQGTGA.

The V and J genes are TRBV18 and TRBJ2-7, with a tentative D call TRBD2 (6 bases). V lost 3 bases and J 6 bases, leaving 18 bases between the germline ends. The germline CDR1 and CDR2 sequences are KGHSH and LQKENI. The CDR3 loop spans 15 amino acids. CDR3 sequence (DNA): TGTGCCAGCTCACCCCGGGGCGGGATTAGGGGCGAGCAGTACTTC. This sequence encodes CASSPRGGIRGEQYF.

This clone occurred once. The J gene is TRBJ1-2, the V gene TRBV12-2; TRBD1, the table's D call, was not compared with the DNA. TRBV12-2 is noted as a pseudogene. The CDR3 is 16 residues long. Written as DNA, the CDR3 is TGTGCAAGTCGCCCCGAGCAGGAAGAGGGGGAATATGGCTACACCTTC. It encodes CASRPEQEEGEYGYTF.